The following is a T cell receptor beta chain sequence with its context. Its cognate antigen is unknown. Profiled with immunoSEQ multiplex PCR; TCRdb holds only in-frame clones, not every one. The table has around 13,000 clones, about 77% seen once. Sample time point: neoterminal ileum biopsy at postoperative endoscopy, about 6 months after surgery. The CDR3 spans 17 residues. The V gene end was trimmed by 2 bases and the J gene end by 2 bases; junction bases not matched to a gene: 12. Per the germline V gene, CDR1 is SGHVS and CDR2 is FQNEAQ. These data are taken from a study of T cell repertoires in ileal Crohn's disease. Study-level findings and limits: Clonal expansions were more frequent in active smokers than non-smokers at surgery. Mucosal expansions were suggested to be mainly CD8 T cells. Within the first postoperative year, endoscopy came at median roughly 6.9 months.

The J gene is TRBJ2-7, the V gene TRBV7-8; TRBD2 agrees at 7 bases. Specimen: ileal tissue. The receptor was isolated from an adult with Crohn's disease. The CDR3 coding sequence is TGTGCCAGCAGCTTAAAGGGGTCTAGCGGACCGCCCTACGAGCAGTACTTC. Translation: CASSLKGSSGPPYEQYF.